One and the same sample provided the 2 T cell receptor beta chains below, sequenced in a study of CD8 T cells in ankylosing spondylitis. TCRdb ran MiXCR on the 5' RACE reads and lists one entry per CDR3 protein. Of 150,000 to 200,000 distinct CDR3 sequences in the sample, about 16% were seen once. Input material: blood, either unsorted or a sorted T cell fraction (not recorded which). The source is a male donor with ankylosing spondylitis or in good health (not recorded which).

V and J are TRBV20-1 and TRBJ2-1; maybe TRBD2 (7 bases). Germline CDR1 is DFQATT and CDR2 is SNEGSKA (reference sequence). The CDR3 extends over 18 amino acids. Trimming shortened V by 5 bases and J by 8 bases, and 31 bases separated the two germline ends. DNA for the CDR3: TGCAGTGCTGCAAAGAGGGGGGCTAGCGGACTACAAAGGGATGAGCAGTTCTTC. Its translation is CSAAKRGASGLQRDEQFF.

The V call is TRBV7-2, the J call TRBJ2-7; maybe TRBD2 (5 bases). The CDR3 contains 14 residues. The V gene's germline CDR1 is SGHTA and CDR2 FQGNSA. The V end was cut by 5 bases, the J end by 1 base, with 12 bases between. The CDR3 spells CASSGERASYEQYF. CDR3 nucleotides: TGTGCCAGCAGCGGAGAGAGGGCTTCCTACGAGCAGTACTTC.